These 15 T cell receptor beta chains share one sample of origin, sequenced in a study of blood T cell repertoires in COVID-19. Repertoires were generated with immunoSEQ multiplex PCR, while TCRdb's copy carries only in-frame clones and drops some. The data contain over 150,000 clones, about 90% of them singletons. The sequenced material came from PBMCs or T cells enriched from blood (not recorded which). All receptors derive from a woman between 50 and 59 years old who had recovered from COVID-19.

The CDR3 spells CASSPPGGNQPQHF. CDR3 nucleotides: TGTGCCAGCAGCCCGCCCGGTGGCAATCAGCCCCAGCATTTT. This chain connects TRBV7-9 to TRBJ1-5; D is undetermined. The CDR3 is 14 amino acids. Trimming removed 5 bases at V and 2 bases at J, with 10 bases between. Per the germline V gene, CDR1 is SEHNR and CDR2 is FQNEAQ (reference sequence). Looking up the rest from reference TRBV7-9 and TRBJ1-5 gives the full variable domain: DTGVSQNPRHKITKRGQNVTFRCDPISEHNRLYWYRQTLGQGPEFLTYFQNEAQLEKSRLLSDRFSAERPKGSFSTLEIQRTEQGDSAMYLCASSPPGGNQPQHFGDGTRLSIL.

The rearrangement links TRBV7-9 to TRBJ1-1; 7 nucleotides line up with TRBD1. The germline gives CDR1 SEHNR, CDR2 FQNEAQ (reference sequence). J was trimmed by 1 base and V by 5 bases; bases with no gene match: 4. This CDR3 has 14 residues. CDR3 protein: CASSTRTGNTEAFF. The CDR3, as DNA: TGTGCCAGCAGCACCCGGACAGGGAACACTGAAGCTTTCTTT.

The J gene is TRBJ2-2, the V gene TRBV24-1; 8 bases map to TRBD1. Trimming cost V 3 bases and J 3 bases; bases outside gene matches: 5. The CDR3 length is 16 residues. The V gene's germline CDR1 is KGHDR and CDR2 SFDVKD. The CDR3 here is CATSDAGQGDTGELFF. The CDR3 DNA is TGTGCCACCAGTGATGCCGGACAGGGAGACACCGGGGAGCTGTTTTTT.

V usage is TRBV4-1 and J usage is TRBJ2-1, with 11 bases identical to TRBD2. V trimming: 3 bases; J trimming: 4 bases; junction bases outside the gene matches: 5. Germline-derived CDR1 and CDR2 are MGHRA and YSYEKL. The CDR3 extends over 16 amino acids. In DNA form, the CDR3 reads TGCGCCAGCAGCCAGGCCGGGACTAGCGGTTACAATGAGCAGTTCTTC. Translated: CASSQAGTSGYNEQFF.

The CDR3 region is CAWSSGQGNTEAFF. The CDR3 DNA sequence: TGTGCCTGGAGTTCAGGACAGGGGAACACTGAAGCTTTCTTT. The chain uses TRBV30 and TRBJ1-1; 8 bases match TRBD1. CDR3 length: 14 amino acids. CDR1 GTSNPN and CDR2 SVGIG come from the germline V gene (reference sequence). The ends lost 2 bases at V and 1 base at J; junction bases unmatched: 3.

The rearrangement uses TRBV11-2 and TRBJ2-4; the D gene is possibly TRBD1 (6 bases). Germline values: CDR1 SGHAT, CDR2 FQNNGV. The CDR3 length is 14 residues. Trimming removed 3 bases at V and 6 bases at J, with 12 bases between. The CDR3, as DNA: TGTGCCAGCAGCTTTTGGGGGACATTAAACATTCAGTACTTC. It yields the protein CASSFWGTLNIQYF.

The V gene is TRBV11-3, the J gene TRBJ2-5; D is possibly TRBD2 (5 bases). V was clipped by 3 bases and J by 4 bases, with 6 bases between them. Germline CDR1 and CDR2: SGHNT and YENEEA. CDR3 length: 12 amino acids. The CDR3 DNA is TGTGCCAGCAGCTTCGGGGTAGAGACCCAGTACTTC. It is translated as CASSFGVETQYF.

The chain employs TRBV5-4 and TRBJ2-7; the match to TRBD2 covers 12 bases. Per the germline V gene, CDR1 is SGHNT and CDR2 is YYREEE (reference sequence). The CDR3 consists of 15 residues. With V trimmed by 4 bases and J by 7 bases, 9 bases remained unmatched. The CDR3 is CASSPLAGGLGEQYF. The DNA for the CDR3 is TGTGCCAGCAGCCCGCTAGCGGGAGGGCTGGGTGAGCAGTACTTC.

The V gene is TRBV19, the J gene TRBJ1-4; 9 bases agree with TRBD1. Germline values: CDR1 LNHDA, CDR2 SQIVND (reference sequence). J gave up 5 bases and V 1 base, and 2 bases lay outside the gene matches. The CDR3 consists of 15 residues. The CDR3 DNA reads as TGTGCCAGTAGTATAGGGGGACAGGGCAATGAAAAACTGTTTTTT. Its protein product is CASSIGGQGNEKLFF.

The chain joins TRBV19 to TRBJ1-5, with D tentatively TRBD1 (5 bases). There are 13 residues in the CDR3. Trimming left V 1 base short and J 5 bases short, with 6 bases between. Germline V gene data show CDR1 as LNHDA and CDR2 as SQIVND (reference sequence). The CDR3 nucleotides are TGTGCCAGTAGTATAGTAGGGGATCAGCCCCAGCATTTT. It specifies CASSIVGDQPQHF.

The CDR3 region has the DNA TGTGCCAGCAGCCTTGGGGGAACTAGCGGAGCTTACCAAGAGACCCAGTACTTC. Protein sequence: CASSLGGTSGAYQETQYF. The V gene is TRBV11-2, the J gene TRBJ2-5; 8 bases are shared with TRBD2. The CDR3 totals 18 residues. Trimming removed 5 bases from V and 0 bases from J; junction bases left unmatched: 14. Germline-derived CDR1 and CDR2 are SGHAT and FQNNGV.

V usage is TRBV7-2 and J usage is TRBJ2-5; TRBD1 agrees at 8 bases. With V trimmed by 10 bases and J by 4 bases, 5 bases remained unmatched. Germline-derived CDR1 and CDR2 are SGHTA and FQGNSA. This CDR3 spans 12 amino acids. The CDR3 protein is CATGDRRETQYF. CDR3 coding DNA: TGTGCCACCGGGGACAGGCGAGAGACCCAGTACTTC.

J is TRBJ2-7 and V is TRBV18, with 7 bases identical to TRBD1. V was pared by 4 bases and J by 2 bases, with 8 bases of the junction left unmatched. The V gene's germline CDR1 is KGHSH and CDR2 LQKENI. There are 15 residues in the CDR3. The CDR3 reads CASSRRQGDPYEQYF. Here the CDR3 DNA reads TGTGCCAGCTCACGAAGACAGGGAGATCCCTACGAGCAGTACTTC.

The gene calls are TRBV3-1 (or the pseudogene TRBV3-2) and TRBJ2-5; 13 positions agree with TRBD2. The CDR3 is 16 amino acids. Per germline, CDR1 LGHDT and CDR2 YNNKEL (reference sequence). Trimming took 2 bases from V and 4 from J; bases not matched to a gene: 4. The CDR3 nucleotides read TGTGCCAGCAGCCAACGGACTAGCGGGAGTGGAGAGACCCAGTACTTC. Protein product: CASSQRTSGSGETQYF.

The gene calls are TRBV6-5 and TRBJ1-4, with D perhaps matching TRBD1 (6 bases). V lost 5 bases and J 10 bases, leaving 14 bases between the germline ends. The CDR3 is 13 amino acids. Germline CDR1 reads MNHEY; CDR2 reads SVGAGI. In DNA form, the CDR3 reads TGTGCCAGCAGTCGCGACCCAGGGGTAAAACTGTTTTTT. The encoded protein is CASSRDPGVKLFF.